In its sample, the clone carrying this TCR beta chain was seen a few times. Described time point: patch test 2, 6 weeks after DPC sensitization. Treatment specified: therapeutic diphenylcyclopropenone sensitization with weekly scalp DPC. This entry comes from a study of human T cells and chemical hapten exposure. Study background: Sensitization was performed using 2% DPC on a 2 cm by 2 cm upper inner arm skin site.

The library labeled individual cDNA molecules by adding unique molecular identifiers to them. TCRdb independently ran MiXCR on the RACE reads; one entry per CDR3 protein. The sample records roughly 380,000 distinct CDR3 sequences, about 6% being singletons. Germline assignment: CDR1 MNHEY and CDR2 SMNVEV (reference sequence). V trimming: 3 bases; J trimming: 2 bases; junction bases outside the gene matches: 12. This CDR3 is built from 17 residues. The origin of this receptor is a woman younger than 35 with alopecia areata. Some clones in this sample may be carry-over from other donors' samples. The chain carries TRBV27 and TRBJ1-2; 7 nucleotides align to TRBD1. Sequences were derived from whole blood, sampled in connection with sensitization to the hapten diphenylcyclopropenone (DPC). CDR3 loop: CASSFSPRLGQNYGYTF. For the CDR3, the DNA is TGTGCCAGCAGTTTCTCTCCGCGGCTGGGACAGAACTATGGCTACACCTTC.